This entry concerns a single T cell receptor (beta chain). Its antigen is unknown. It has no much larger one-base neighbor in the sample; base qualities were not kept. Library creation used PCR. Sequenced on an Illumina HiSeq 4000. High-throughput sequencing was used to profile the TCR beta-chain CDR3 region of every patient. The study's own analysis went as follows. The researchers built a classifier to tell apart papillary thyroid cancer patients with distant metastasis, based on CDR3 differences among clinicopathological groups. The Shannon index was used to assess repertoire diversity, and the Morisita-Horn index was used to assess tumor-blood repertoire similarity. In-frame beta chains were kept once TCRdb had trimmed the public reads at Q25 with fastp and called clones with MiXCR. TCRdb, not the original authors, processed these V and J calls. Present in this sample are around 12,000 clones, about 37% of which were seen just once. In total, the top ten clones hold 15% to 20% of the sample.

The source of the sample is a study of metastatic and nonmetastatic thyroid tumors (TCRdb year 2020). Regarding the study in general: Repertoires were compared across peripheral blood and tumor or nodule tissue samples from malignant and benign thyroid patients. The research as a whole found: TCR beta diversity was reported as significantly higher in malignant tumors than in benign nodules, in both blood and tumor samples.

No treatment had been received by any patient before thyroid surgery. Using T-cell receptor beta sequencing, the study looked back at clinical samples from patients collected from about 2011 to 2019. Specimen: tumor tissue. The TCR comes from a female donor with papillary thyroid cancer or a benign thyroid nodule (not recorded which). Some clones in this sample may be carry-over from other donors' samples.

The DNA is as follows: TGTGCCAGCAGTGAATGGGGCAACCCAGCAGATGGAAACACCATATATTTT. This yields the protein CASSEWGNPADGNTIYF. The chain uses TRBV6-1 and TRBJ1-3; TRBD1 is a possible D gene, resting on 5 matching bases. In the germline V gene, CDR1 corresponds to MNHNS and CDR2 to SASEGT. V and J lose 2 bases and 3 bases, and a span of 17 bases separates them. The CDR3 spans 17 residues, from the cysteine through the phenylalanine. Of all the DNA, just the CDR3 is kept, 51 bases in frame from base 1.